One sample yielded the 20 T cell receptor beta chains listed below, sequenced in a study of cytomegalovirus exposure and HLA in healthy donors. Amplification used 60 Vbeta primers and 13 Jbeta primers. Only in-frame clones appear in the TCRdb table, and some are missing; sequencing was by immunoSEQ multiplex PCR. The table records about 60,000 clones, 60% to 80% of them present only once. Sequenced sample: PBMCs. The receptors shown here come from a woman in her thirties or forties in good health and CMV-seropositive.

The rearrangement uses TRBV5-1 and TRBJ2-3, with a possible D match to TRBD2 (7 bases). V dropped 2 bases and J dropped 3 bases, with 22 bases sitting between them. The CDR3 is 18 amino acids. Germline CDR1 and CDR2: SGHRS and YFSETQ. The CDR3 bases are TGCGCCAGCAGCTTTCAAGTAAGGGGGAGGGTTGAGACAGATACGCAGTATTTT. It is translated as CASSFQVRGRVETDTQYF.

The chain is built from TRBV5-1 and TRBJ2-5; possibly TRBD2 for D (5 bases). This CDR3 region has 15 residues. CDR1 and CDR2 from the germline V gene are SGHRS and YFSETQ. The V gene lost 0 bases and the J gene lost 5 bases, with 14 bases spanning the gap. The CDR3 coding sequence is TGCGCCAGCAGCTTGGGTCGGGGTAGAGAGGAGACCCAGTACTTC. Translated, it gives CASSLGRGREETQYF.

V gene TRBV7-2 combines with J gene TRBJ2-1, with D perhaps matching TRBD2 (6 bases). The CDR3 extends over 17 amino acids. CDR1 is SGHTA, CDR2 FQGNSA, per germline. The ends were cut back, 4 bases at V and 3 bases at J, with 19 bases in the middle. This CDR3 reads CASSSTTGRGVYNEQFF. Here the CDR3 DNA reads TGTGCCAGCAGCTCTACGACTGGGCGGGGAGTCTACAATGAGCAGTTCTTC.

This clone has just one count. The chain joins TRBV13 to TRBJ2-3; 8 nucleotides agree with TRBD2. Looked up from germline, CDR1 is PRHDT and CDR2 is FYEKMQ (reference sequence). The CDR3 is 15 amino acids. V lost 5 bases and J lost 4; bases outside the gene matches: 8. CDR3 loop: CASSHRGGRADTQYF. The CDR3 DNA sequence: TGTGCCAGCAGCCATCGGGGGGGGCGGGCAGATACGCAGTATTTT.

The chain links TRBV7-2 to TRBJ1-1; no clear D gene. V shed 2 bases and J shed 10 bases, with 17 bases lying between them. This CDR3 has 14 amino acids. The germline V gene encodes CDR1 SGHTA and CDR2 FQGNSA. The CDR3 sequence is CASSLYQTSGGAFF. For the CDR3, the DNA is TGTGCCAGCAGCTTATATCAAACCTCCGGTGGAGCTTTCTTT.

The genes are TRBV15 and TRBJ1-1, with D perhaps matching TRBD1 (5 bases). The CDR3 covers 18 residues. Germline V gene lookup returns CDR1 LNHNV and CDR2 YYDKDF (reference sequence). With 1 base removed from V and 3 bases from J, the gap between germline ends came to 21 bases. The CDR3 region is CATSRGISRRDWDTEAFF. The CDR3, as DNA: TGTGCCACCAGCAGAGGCATTTCGCGACGGGACTGGGACACTGAAGCTTTCTTT.

V and J are TRBV29-1 and TRBJ2-5; no firm D call. The V and J ends lost 0 bases and 3 bases respectively, with 11 bases between them. CDR1 is SQVTM, CDR2 ANQGSEA, per germline. The CDR3 extends over 14 amino acids. This chain's CDR3 is CSVEDRWQEETQYF. CDR3 DNA: TGCAGCGTTGAAGATCGGTGGCAGGAAGAGACCCAGTACTTC.

The rearrangement uses TRBV4-3 and TRBJ2-2; tentative D call: TRBD2 (7 bases). This CDR3 is 18 amino acids long. Germline CDR1 LGHNA, CDR2 YSLEER. V was shortened by 0 bases and J by 3 bases, with 17 bases between the two germline ends. The CDR3 reads CASSQDSVGGAYTGELFF. The CDR3 DNA sequence: TGCGCCAGCAGCCAAGATTCGGTGGGGGGGGCTTACACCGGGGAGCTGTTTTTT.

In its sample, this clone was seen once. At the DNA level, this CDR3 is encoded by other sequences in the same sample as well. CDR3 nucleotides: TGTGCCAGCAGCGTCGGGACAGGGGCTAACTATGGCTACACCTTC. Protein sequence: CASSVGTGANYGYTF. The V call is TRBV9, the J call TRBJ1-2; TRBD1 aligns across 10 bases. V was pared by 2 bases and J by 0 bases, with 1 base of the junction left unmatched. Germline CDR1 and CDR2: SGDLS and YYNGEE. This CDR3 is built from 15 residues.

The V gene is TRBV5-5, the J gene TRBJ2-7, with TRBD1 matching 8 bases. CDR3 length: 13 residues. The germline V gene has CDR1 SGHKS and CDR2 YYEKEE (reference sequence). V trimming: 4 bases; J trimming: 4 bases; junction bases outside the gene matches: 4. CDR3 residues: CASSPGGWYEQYF. In nucleotides, the CDR3 is TGTGCCAGCAGCCCAGGGGGCTGGTACGAGCAGTACTTC.

J is TRBJ2-1 and V is TRBV10-2, with 12 bases matching TRBD2. Germline CDR1 and CDR2: WSHSY and SAAADI. CDR3 length: 16 residues. The junction had 8 bases not matched to a gene; V was cut back by 2 bases and J by 9 bases. CDR3 coding DNA: TGCGCCAGCAGTGAGGCTAGCGGGGGGGCCGACGGTGAGCAGTTCTTC. This codes for CASSEASGGADGEQFF.

The chain is built from TRBV7-9 and TRBJ1-2; TRBD1 matches at 9 bases. This CDR3 region has 17 residues. V was pared by 5 bases and J by 3 bases, with 13 bases of the junction left unmatched. Per germline, CDR1 SEHNR and CDR2 FQNEAQ (reference sequence). CDR3 nucleotide sequence: TGTGCCAGCAGCGCCCGGGACAGGGAATCTTTGGACTATGGCTACACCTTC. Protein sequence: CASSARDRESLDYGYTF.

This clone has only a few counts. This chain uses TRBV6-6 with TRBJ2-3, with a possible D match to TRBD2 (6 bases). The CDR3 is 14 residues long. The germline CDR1 and CDR2 sequences are MNHNY and SVGAGI (reference sequence). Trimming shortened V by 10 bases and J by 3 bases, and 17 bases separated the two germline ends. The CDR3 spells CATRGGERTDTQYF. CDR3 DNA sequence: TGTGCCACTAGAGGCGGGGAAAGGACAGATACGCAGTATTTT.

Written as DNA, the CDR3 is TGTGCCAGCAGTCCTGACCGAGGGACTGAAGCTTTCTTT. This sequence encodes CASSPDRGTEAFF. The V call is TRBV2, the J call TRBJ1-1; the D is unclear. Deletions cut 5 bases from V and 5 bases from J, with 12 bases between. Germline values: CDR1 SNHLY, CDR2 FYNNEI. CDR3 length: 13 residues.

The rearrangement uses TRBV6-1 and TRBJ2-5; TRBD2 agrees at 8 bases. The CDR3 sequence is 18 residues long. V dropped 1 base and J dropped 0; count of bases not matched to a gene: 10. Germline V lookup: CDR1 MNHNS, CDR2 SASEGT. CDR3 DNA: TGTGCCAGCAGTGAAGGGCGGCTAGCGGGTGCGTACCAAGAGACCCAGTACTTC. This translates into CASSEGRLAGAYQETQYF.

This chain joins TRBV11-3 and TRBJ1-1; D possibly corresponds to TRBD1 (5 bases). Trimming removed 3 bases from V and 0 bases from J, with 8 bases in between. The germline V gene has CDR1 SGHNT and CDR2 YENEEA. This CDR3 has 14 residues. The CDR3 spells CASSFDSVNTEAFF. The CDR3 nucleotides read TGTGCCAGCAGCTTTGACAGTGTGAACACTGAAGCTTTCTTT.

The chain links TRBV11-2 to TRBJ2-3, with a possible D match to TRBD2 (7 bases). The CDR3 has 15 residues. CDR1 is SGHAT and CDR2 is FQNNGV in the germline V gene. The V and J ends lost 1 base and 2 bases respectively, with 10 bases between them. CDR3 bases: TGTGCCAGCAGCTTAGGAGGGGGGGACACAGATACGCAGTATTTT. Translated, it gives CASSLGGGDTDTQYF. The complete variable domain, with remaining parts taken from reference TRBV11-2 and TRBJ2-3, reads EAGVAQSPRYKIIEKRQSVAFWCNPISGHATLYWYQQILGQGPKLLIQFQNNGVVDDSQLPKDRFSAERLKGVDSTLKIQPAKLEDSAVYLCASSLGGGDTDTQYFGPGTRLTVL.

The CDR3 DNA reads TGTGCCTGGAGTTCCCGGCGGACCGGGGAGCTGTTTTTT. Translated, it gives CAWSSRRTGELFF. The chain employs TRBV30 and TRBJ2-2; the D is unclear. Germline CDR1 GTSNPN, CDR2 SVGIG (reference sequence). This CDR3 is 13 amino acids long. V was trimmed by 2 bases and J by 5 bases, leaving 9 bases between them.

The gene calls are TRBV5-1 and TRBJ2-1, with TRBD1 matching 8 bases. In germline, CDR1 is SGHRS, CDR2 YFSETQ. The V segment lost 6 bases and the J segment 7 bases; nucleotides outside the gene matches: 6. This CDR3 spans 13 amino acids. The CDR3 DNA reads TGCGCCAGCAAACGGACAGGGCTTAATGAGCAGTTCTTC. Its protein product is CASKRTGLNEQFF.

J is TRBJ2-3 and V is TRBV6-5; weak D call: TRBD1 (6 bases). The germline V gene has CDR1 MNHEY and CDR2 SVGAGI. The V end lost 2 bases, the J end lost 1 base, and 13 bases lay between the germline ends. CDR3 length equals 16 residues. The DNA of the CDR3 is TGTGCCAGCAGTTACGGGGTAGCAGGGGGCACAGATACGCAGTATTTT. Translating it yields CASSYGVAGGTDTQYF.